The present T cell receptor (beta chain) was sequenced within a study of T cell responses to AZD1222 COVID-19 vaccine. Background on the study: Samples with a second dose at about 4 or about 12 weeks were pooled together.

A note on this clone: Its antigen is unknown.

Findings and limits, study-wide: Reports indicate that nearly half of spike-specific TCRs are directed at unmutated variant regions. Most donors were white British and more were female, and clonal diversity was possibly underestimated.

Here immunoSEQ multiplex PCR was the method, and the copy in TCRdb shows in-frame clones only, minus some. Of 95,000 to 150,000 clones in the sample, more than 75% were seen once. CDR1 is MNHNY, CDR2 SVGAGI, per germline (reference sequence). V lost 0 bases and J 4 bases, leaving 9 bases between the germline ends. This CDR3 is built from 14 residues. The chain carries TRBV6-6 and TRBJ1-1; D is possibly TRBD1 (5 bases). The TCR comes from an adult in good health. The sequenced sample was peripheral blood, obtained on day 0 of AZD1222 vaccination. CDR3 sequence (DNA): TGTGCCAGCAGTTACTCGGGGGGTTCCACTGAAGCTTTCTTT. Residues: CASSYSGGSTEAFF.